A selection of T cell receptor beta chains follows, all from one sample in a study of early T cells in non-severe SARS-CoV-2 infection. TCRdb recomputed calls from the 5' RACE reads with MiXCR, one row per CDR3 protein. The data contain 55,000 to 70,000 distinct CDR3 sequences, over 3.5% of them singletons. Sequences were derived from whole blood, sampled at baseline. The receptors come from an adult who was a healthcare worker with PCR-confirmed SARS-CoV-2 infection or an uninfected control (not recorded which). The donor label of this sample is uncertain. CDR3s include the opening cysteine and the closing phenylalanine or tryptophan. A D gene is named only where the DNA matches it firmly. Clone sizes are given selectively: once, few, many, or a class where the clone is expanded.

d_call,clone_size,j_call,v_call,cdr3_aa,cdr3_nt
TRBD1,.,TRBJ1-4,TRBV27,CASRPGGTDEKLFF,TGTGCCAGCAGGCCAGGGGGCACGGATGAAAAACTGTTTTTT
.,few,TRBJ2-5,TRBV7-7,CASSLDVEETQYF,TGTGCTAGCAGCTTAGATGTGGAAGAGACCCAGTACTTC
TRBD2,many,TRBJ2-1,TRBV28,CASSLPGAGGLNEQFF,TGTGCCAGCAGTTTACCTGGAGCGGGGGGCCTTAATGAGCAGTTCTTC
TRBD1,.,TRBJ1-5,TRBV19,CASTRDRSSNQPQHF,TGTGCCAGTACCCGGGACAGGTCTAGCAATCAGCCCCAGCATTTT
.,few,TRBJ1-1,TRBV10-1,CASSPRGRTEAFF,TGCGCCAGCAGTCCCCGGGGAAGAACTGAAGCTTTCTTT
TRBD2,.,TRBJ2-1,TRBV7-2,CASTLDGSGGRNEQFF,TGTGCCAGCACCTTGGATGGGAGCGGGGGGCGGAATGAGCAGTTCTTC
.,few,TRBJ2-2,TRBV11-2,CASSLRGARTGELFF,TGTGCCAGCAGCTTACGGGGGGCTCGGACCGGGGAGCTGTTTTTT
TRBD2,few,TRBJ2-7,TRBV18,CASSPPSSGLSYEQYF,TGTGCCAGCTCACCCCCCTCTAGCGGGCTTTCCTACGAGCAGTACTTC
.,many,TRBJ2-4,TRBV29-1,CSVEKRLAKNIQYF,TGCAGCGTTGAAAAGAGACTAGCCAAAAACATTCAGTACTTC
TRBD1,few,TRBJ2-1,TRBV19,CASTVDRGNNEQFF,TGTGCCAGTACTGTAGACAGGGGGAACAATGAGCAGTTCTTC
TRBD1,many,TRBJ1-1,TRBV12-3/TRBV12-4,CASRLWAGTGSPEAFF,TGTGCCAGCAGGCTGTGGGCCGGGACAGGATCACCTGAAGCTTTCTTT
.,few,TRBJ2-2,TRBV6-1,CASSPAPSGKKGTGELFF,TGTGCCAGCAGTCCGGCACCCTCAGGGAAGAAGGGCACCGGGGAGCTGTTTTTT
.,few,TRBJ1-5,TRBV15,CATVQASNQPQHF,TGTGCCACGGTTCAGGCTAGCAATCAGCCCCAGCATTTT
.,few,TRBJ2-1,TRBV15,CATRGKGYNEQFF,TGTGCCACCAGGGGGAAGGGATACAATGAGCAGTTCTTC
.,many,TRBJ2-1,TRBV6-5,CASSYYLRDPFPSEQFF,TGTGCCAGCAGTTACTACCTCCGGGACCCTTTTCCGAGTGAGCAGTTCTTC
.,.,TRBJ2-5,TRBV30,CAWRLPPIETQYF,TGTGCCTGGAGACTCCCCCCTATTGAGACCCAGTACTTC
TRBD1,.,TRBJ2-2,TRBV5-1,CASSRETGVYTGELFF,TGCGCCAGCAGCCGTGAGACAGGGGTATACACCGGGGAGCTGTTTTTT
.,few,TRBJ2-2,TRBV11-1,CASSPTVVGELFF,TGTGCCAGCAGCCCGACAGTAGTCGGGGAGCTGTTTTTT
.,.,TRBJ2-1,TRBV4-2,CASSHKGSSSYNEQFF,TGTGCCAGCAGCCATAAGGGCTCCAGCTCCTACAATGAGCAGTTCTTC
.,many,TRBJ1-2,TRBV12-3/TRBV12-4,CASSLSRLYGYTF,TGTGCCAGCAGTTTATCGAGGTTGTATGGCTACACCTTC
TRBD1,many,TRBJ2-5,TRBV29-1,CSAGPTGAETQYF,TGCAGCGCCGGACCTACAGGGGCCGAGACCCAGTACTTC
.,.,TRBJ1-1,TRBV6-2/TRBV6-3,CASSPGGITEAFF,TGTGCCAGCAGCCCTGGGGGGATCACTGAAGCTTTCTTT
.,few,TRBJ1-4,TRBV7-2,CASSPFSQINEKLFF,TGTGCCAGCAGCCCGTTCTCCCAAATTAATGAAAAACTGTTTTTT
.,few,TRBJ1-2,TRBV11-2,CASSLQAGLNYGYTF,TGTGCCAGCAGCTTACAGGCAGGGCTCAACTATGGCTACACCTTC
.,many,TRBJ1-6,TRBV7-8,CASKRELDNSPLHF,TGTGCCAGCAAACGGGAACTCGATAATTCACCCCTCCACTTT
.,.,TRBJ2-3,TRBV5-8,CASSFGGKDTQYF,TGTGCCAGCAGCTTCGGGGGAAAAGATACGCAGTATTTT
.,few,TRBJ2-5,TRBV28,CASSLPLTAQETQYF,TGTGCCAGCAGTTTACCCCTGACAGCTCAAGAGACCCAGTACTTC
TRBD2,few,TRBJ2-2,TRBV6-1,CASSARTSSAGELFF,TGTGCCAGCAGTGCCCGGACTAGCTCAGCCGGGGAGCTGTTTTTT
.,many,TRBJ1-1,TRBV10-2,CASSESTLAEGWYTEAFF,TGCGCCAGCAGTGAGTCGACTCTAGCGGAAGGTTGGTACACTGAAGCTTTCTTT
.,many,TRBJ2-7,TRBV6-5,CASRADRLLYEQYF,TGTGCCAGCAGAGCAGACAGGCTCCTTTACGAGCAGTACTTC
.,.,TRBJ2-7,TRBV7-9,CASSLERTRVSASEQYF,TGTGCCAGCAGCTTAGAAAGGACAAGAGTTTCGGCGTCCGAGCAGTACTTC
.,many,TRBJ1-2,TRBV7-2,CASSLAGERGYTF,TGTGCCAGCAGCTTAGCAGGAGAGAGGGGCTACACCTTC
TRBD1,.,TRBJ1-1,TRBV5-1,CASSSNPGQGTTEAFF,TGCGCCAGCAGCTCTAACCCGGGACAGGGAACCACTGAAGCTTTCTTT
.,few,TRBJ2-5,TRBV5-4,CASSFVTFNQETQYF,TGTGCCAGCAGCTTCGTCACCTTTAACCAAGAGACCCAGTACTTC
.,many,TRBJ1-5,TRBV30,CAWSVGVNQPQHF,TGTGCCTGGAGTGTAGGGGTTAATCAGCCCCAGCATTTT
.,many,TRBJ2-7,TRBV11-2,CASSLGQFYEQYF,TGTGCCAGCAGCTTGGGACAATTCTACGAGCAGTACTTC
.,.,TRBJ2-5,TRBV7-2,CASRLGGYQETQYF,TGTGCCAGCAGGCTTGGGGGGTACCAAGAGACCCAGTACTTC
.,many,TRBJ2-1,TRBV7-6,CASSLAGGEQFF,TGTGCCAGCAGCTTAGCGGGGGGTGAGCAGTTCTTC
.,many,TRBJ1-1,TRBV3-1,CASSFLAEGRWVTEAFF,TGTGCCAGCAGCTTCCTGGCGGAGGGACGGTGGGTCACTGAAGCTTTCTTT
.,.,TRBJ2-2,TRBV7-2,CASSPTGTLNTGELFF,TGTGCCAGCAGCCCAACCGGGACCCTGAACACCGGGGAGCTGTTTTTT
.,many,TRBJ2-5,TRBV20-1,CSAHQSARRQETQYF,TGCAGTGCCCACCAGTCAGCTAGGCGTCAAGAGACCCAGTACTTC
.,few,TRBJ2-7,TRBV5-5,CASSLDHRSSYEQYF,TGTGCCAGCAGCTTGGACCACAGGTCCTCCTACGAGCAGTACTTC